This TCR beta chain is drawn from a study of shared clonotypes between healthy human individuals. The study, taken as a whole, reports: Incomplete sequencing of sorted subsets was indicated by rarefaction despite large depth.

V shed 2 bases, J shed 6 bases, and the junction held 9 bases outside the gene matches. The CDR3 covers 15 residues. CDR1 is MGHRA, CDR2 YSYEKL, per germline. In the study's own analysis: There were no quality scores in the junction-only immunoSEQ sequences, so filtering differed. Here immunoSEQ multiplex PCR was the method, and the copy in TCRdb shows in-frame clones only, minus some. Clonal size and the V and J genes are those of that table, whereas D and trimming came from the DNA. The repertoire consists of around 1.5 million clones, with 95% to 99% occurring once and the leading ten covering roughly 0.45%. A remark on this clone: Its antigen is unidentified.

Source material: naive CD4+ T cells sorted from blood. Specified subset: CD45RA+ positively selected. The V call is TRBV4-1, the J call TRBJ2-7; 8 bases are a match to TRBD1. This receptor was taken from a man under 40 in good health. CDR3 residues: CASSQSQDRAREQYF. The CDR3 bases are TGCGCCAGCAGCCAATCCCAGGACAGGGCTCGCGAGCAGTACTTC.